This T cell receptor beta chain is from a study of cytotoxic CD8 clonotypes in ibrutinib-treated CLL (dated by TCRdb to 2020 to 2022). Regarding the complete study: The cohort had 11 relapsed/refractory and 15 treatment-naive patients; 17 to 18 were IGHV unmutated. Responses were partial in some 24 patients and complete in 2; after median approximately 5.5 years follow-up, about 14 stayed in remission and about 12 progressed. Response samples were taken after a median of 12 months on treatment, ranging from 6 to 36 months. On average, each sample had about 250,000 productive templates and almost 95,000 productive rearrangements. Longitudinal samples were obtainable from about 30% of the roughly 90 participants in the trial. Cryopreserved peripheral blood mononuclear cells were collected at three points: before therapy, at response, and at either sustained remission or disease progression. All remission and progressive disease samples were collected while patients were still receiving ibrutinib.

CDR1 SGHVS and CDR2 FQNEAQ were looked up in the germline V gene. Germline trimming: 5 bases from V, 4 bases from J; junction bases outside gene matches: 13. The CDR3 holds 16 amino acids from the cysteine to the phenylalanine. The entry retains the CDR3 DNA only, 48 bases that are in frame from base 1. This specimen's time point label, interpreted: progressive disease on ibrutinib. For TCR beta library preparation, about 2.2 micrograms of genomic DNA was extracted from cryopreserved PBMCs. High-throughput TCR beta sequencing was performed on longitudinal blood samples from CLL patients receiving ibrutinib monotherapy. The patients took part in an open-label, single-center phase 2 trial of ibrutinib monotherapy. Of note for this clone: The antigen this receptor binds is unknown. No base quality information exists; no much larger clone differs at one position.

General study outcomes and caveats: Baseline clonality exceeded that of age-matched healthy donors and correlated strongly with circulating CD8+ T-cell counts. Public clonotypes were found to be uncommon and were observed to contract or remain stable during treatment; the increase in clonality was shown to reflect expansion of private clonotypes at ibrutinib response. Sustained-remission and progressing patients did not have matched sampling times, and lymph node repertoires were not examined. Clonality increased at ibrutinib response, stayed stable in sustained remission, and fell back toward baseline at progression.

Each clonotype received, on average, about 10x coverage in deep resolution sequencing performed on a MiSeq, where the target depth lay between 1 in 1 million and 1 in 200,000 T cells. The immunoSEQ hsTCRB Kit was used to generate TCR beta libraries. As for the original processing: The data were analyzed with ImmunoSEQ Analyzer and ImmunoSEQ Data Assistant, and V, D and J gene assignments followed IMGT definitions. Clonality was computed as one minus normalized Shannon entropy of productive rearrangement frequencies, ranging from 0 to 1. Only overrepresented clonotypes making up at least 0.05% of each patient's repertoire were included in the public clonotype analysis. Repertoires from approximately 13 age-matched healthy donors in immuneACCESS were used as clonality controls. TCRdb took over this immuneACCESS table, retaining in-frame rearrangements with V and J assigned. Such tables are incomplete; in checked studies, under half of the missing clones stem from an unresolved V gene, and the remainder is unexplained. V and J calls and clone size come straight from that table; D and trimming were deduced from the DNA. The sample data list approximately 160,000 clones, and about 88% of these were observed just once. 3% of the sample rests with the top ten.

Sequencing used PBMCs, obtained at disease progression, from a patient treated with ibrutinib. This sequence originates from a human donor with chronic lymphocytic leukemia. This chain joins TRBV7-8 to TRBJ1-2; 7 bases in the middle match TRBD1. The bases read TGTGCCAGCAGCGAGTCCAGACAGGGAGTTCCCTATGGCTACACCTTC. This is translated as CASSESRQGVPYGYTF.